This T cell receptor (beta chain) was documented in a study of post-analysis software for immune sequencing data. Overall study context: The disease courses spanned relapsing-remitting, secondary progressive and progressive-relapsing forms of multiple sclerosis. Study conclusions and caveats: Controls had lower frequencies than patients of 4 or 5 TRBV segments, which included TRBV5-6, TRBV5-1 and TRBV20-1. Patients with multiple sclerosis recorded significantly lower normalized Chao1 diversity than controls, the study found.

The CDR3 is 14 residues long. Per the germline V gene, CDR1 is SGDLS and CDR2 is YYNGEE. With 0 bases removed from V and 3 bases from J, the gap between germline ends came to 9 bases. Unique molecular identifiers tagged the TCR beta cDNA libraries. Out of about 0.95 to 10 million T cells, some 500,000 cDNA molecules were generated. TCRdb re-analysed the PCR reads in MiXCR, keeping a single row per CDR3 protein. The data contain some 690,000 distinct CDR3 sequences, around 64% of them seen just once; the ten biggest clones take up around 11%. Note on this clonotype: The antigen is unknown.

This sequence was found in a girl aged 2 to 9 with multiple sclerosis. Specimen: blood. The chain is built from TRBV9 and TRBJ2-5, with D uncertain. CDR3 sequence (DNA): TGTGCCAGCAGCGTAGCTGTAAGCGAAGAGACCCAGTACTTC. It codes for CASSVAVSEETQYF. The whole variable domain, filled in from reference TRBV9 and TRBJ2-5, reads DSGVTQTPKHLITATGQRVTLRCSPRSGDLSVYWYQQSLDQGLQFLIQYYNGEERAKGNILERFSAQQFPDLHSELNLSSLELGDSALYFCASSVAVSEETQYFGPGTRLLVL.